What follows are 14 T cell receptor beta chains derived from one specimen sequenced in a study of T cell changes during pregnancy in multiple sclerosis. Only in-frame clones appear in the TCRdb table, and some are missing; sequencing was by immunoSEQ multiplex PCR. The table lists approximately 12,000 clones, roughly 94% of them singletons, with under 0.3% in the top ten. The material was CD4+ T cells from peripheral blood mononuclear cells, obtained before pregnancy. Every receptor here comes from a female donor with multiple sclerosis, enrolled in a pregnancy study.

The genes are TRBV5-1 and TRBJ1-1; D remains unclear. The germline V gene encodes CDR1 SGHRS and CDR2 YFSETQ. The CDR3 consists of 18 residues. Trimming took 0 bases from V and 3 from J, leaving 21 bases between them. Here the CDR3 DNA reads TGCGCCAGCAGCTTGGGAAACAGTGGTGGGTCGTTTGACACTGAAGCTTTCTTT. Translated: CASSLGNSGGSFDTEAFF.

The chain recombines TRBV5-1 with TRBJ2-5; no clear D gene. Germline V gene sequence: CDR1 SGHRS, CDR2 YFSETQ. The CDR3 length is 14 residues. Trimming pared 1 base from V and 2 bases from J, leaving 9 bases between. The CDR3 protein is CASSLTAAQETQYF. The CDR3 DNA reads TGCGCCAGCAGCTTGACGGCGGCACAAGAGACCCAGTACTTC.

The V gene is TRBV5-6, the J gene TRBJ2-7, with D possibly matching TRBD2 (5 bases). The CDR3 is made up of 14 amino acids. Trimming removed 0 bases at V and 4 bases at J, with 11 bases between. The germline CDR1 and CDR2 sequences are SGHDT and YYEEEE. Written as DNA, the CDR3 is TGTGCCAGCAGCTTGGATGCACGGGATTACGAGCAGTACTTC. It codes for CASSLDARDYEQYF.

This clone occurred once. The gene calls are TRBV7-3 and TRBJ1-1, with 8 bases that match TRBD1. The V segment lost 5 bases and the J segment 3 bases; nucleotides outside the gene matches: 2. CDR1 is SGHTA and CDR2 is FQGTGA in the germline V gene. The CDR3 covers 13 residues. Here the CDR3 DNA reads TGTGCCAGCAGCACGGACAGGGACACTGAAGCTTTCTTT. This gives the protein CASSTDRDTEAFF.

V usage is TRBV5-1 and J usage is TRBJ2-3, with TRBD2 identical over 12 bases. V lost 0 bases and J lost 2; bases outside the gene matches: 13. The CDR3 loop spans 20 amino acids. The germline V gene encodes CDR1 SGHRS and CDR2 YFSETQ. This CDR3 is CASSLAGVLAGGTDTDTQYF. CDR3 coding DNA: TGCGCCAGCAGCTTGGCCGGAGTACTAGCGGGGGGAACAGACACAGATACGCAGTATTTT. The variable domain in full, with the rest retrieved from reference TRBV5-1 and TRBJ2-3, is KAGVTQTPRYLIKTRGQQVTLSCSPISGHRSVSWYQQTPGQGLQFLFEYFSETQRNKGNFPGRFSGRQFSNSRSEMNVSTLELGDSALYLCASSLAGVLAGGTDTDTQYFGPGTRLTVL.

The J gene is TRBJ1-1, the V gene TRBV19; possible D gene TRBD1, 5 bases. V gave up 4 bases and J gave up 1 base, with 7 bases separating them. CDR3 length equals 13 residues. Looked up from germline, CDR1 is LNHDA and CDR2 is SQIVND (reference sequence). Here the CDR3 reads CASSTGWNTEAFF. CDR3 DNA: TGTGCCAGTAGTACAGGGTGGAACACTGAAGCTTTCTTT.

A single count supports this clone. The chain uses TRBV7-3 and TRBJ1-5; D gene unclear. V gave up 6 bases and J gave up 0 bases, with 18 bases separating them. This CDR3 spans 17 amino acids. The V gene's germline CDR1 is SGHTA and CDR2 FQGTGA. CDR3 sequence (DNA): TGTGCCAGCAGACACAAGACCGACAAATATAGCAATCAGCCCCAGCATTTT. Translation gives CASRHKTDKYSNQPQHF.

This clone was observed a handful of times. The chain joins TRBV29-1 to TRBJ1-2; 9 bases align to TRBD1. The V segment lost 5 bases and the J segment 7 bases; nucleotides outside the gene matches: 8. Germline V gene data show CDR1 as SQVTM and CDR2 as ANQGSEA. The CDR3 runs to 13 residues. The CDR3 nucleotides read TGCAGCGTTCACACAGGGGGCGCTTCTGGCTACACCTTC. Protein product: CSVHTGGASGYTF.

CDR3 coding DNA: TGTGCCAGCAGCTTAACCCTTCCCGGGGGGGCGAACACCGGGGAGCTGTTTTTT. Its protein product is CASSLTLPGGANTGELFF. V usage is TRBV7-6 and J usage is TRBJ2-2; TRBD2 matches at 8 bases. V was pared by 2 bases and J by 0 bases, with 8 bases of the junction left unmatched. The CDR3 totals 18 residues. The germline gives CDR1 SGHVS, CDR2 FNYEAQ. Full variable domain (outside the CDR3, taken from reference TRBV7-6 and TRBJ2-2): GAGVSQSPRYKVTKRGQDVALRCDPISGHVSLYWYRQALGQGPEFLTYFNYEAQQDKSGLPNDRFSAERPEGSISTLTIQRTEQRDSAMYRCASSLTLPGGANTGELFFGEGSRLTVL.

V is TRBV20-1 and J is TRBJ1-2, with unresolved D. Germline CDR1 reads DFQATT; CDR2 reads SNEGSKA (reference sequence). The CDR3 extends over 11 amino acids. Trimming stripped 6 bases from V and 8 bases from J, with 13 bases between. For the CDR3, the DNA is TGCAGTGCAACGGCTGGGCAGGGCTACACCTTC. Amino acids: CSATAGQGYTF.

The gene calls are TRBV7-3 and TRBJ2-2; 8 bases are a match to TRBD1. Trimming took 5 bases from V and 7 from J; bases not matched to a gene: 6. The CDR3 spans 14 residues. CDR1 is SGHTA, CDR2 FQGTGA, per germline. The CDR3 DNA reads TGTGCCAGCAGCCCGCGACAGGGGCACGGGGAGCTGTTTTTT. Encoded protein: CASSPRQGHGELFF.

This clone was counted once. The chain carries TRBV18 and TRBJ2-2; D perhaps matches TRBD1 (5 bases). The CDR3 extends over 17 amino acids. The germline V and J ends were trimmed by 1 base and 4 bases, with 16 bases remaining between them. The germline V gene has CDR1 KGHSH and CDR2 LQKENI. The CDR3, as DNA: TGTGCCAGCTCACCACTAGGACCGCAGGGTGGCACCGGGGAGCTGTTTTTT. This sequence encodes CASSPLGPQGGTGELFF.

The chain has TRBV2 and TRBJ1-1; 10 nucleotides align to TRBD1. From germline, CDR1 is SNHLY and CDR2 FYNNEI. V shed 6 bases, J shed 4 bases, and the junction held 8 bases outside the gene matches. The CDR3 extends over 15 amino acids. The CDR3 region is CASRAGWTGGTEAFF. In DNA, the CDR3 is TGTGCCAGCAGAGCCGGGTGGACAGGGGGCACTGAAGCTTTCTTT.

CDR3 sequence reads: CASSPGQLINYGYTF. Written as DNA, the CDR3 is TGTGCCAGCAGCCCGGGACAGCTCATTAACTATGGCTACACCTTC. The gene calls are TRBV14 and TRBJ1-2, with 7 nucleotides matching TRBD1. Per germline, CDR1 SGHDN and CDR2 FVKESK. CDR3 length: 15 amino acids. Trimming took 4 bases from V and 1 from J; bases not matched to a gene: 6.